The entry that follows covers one T cell receptor beta chain sequence. This entry belongs to a study of blood T cell repertoires in COVID-19. This table comes from immunoSEQ multiplex PCR, and its TCRdb copy is limited to in-frame clones, with some not included. The sample lists about 330,000 clones, about 91% occurring once. Sequenced sample: peripheral blood. The receptor comes from a man aged 30-40 years with COVID-19, enrolled during active disease.

The CDR3 region has the DNA TGTGCCAGCAGCTTAAGGGGCGACAGGGGGTGGCAGCCCCAGCATTTT. As protein: CASSLRGDRGWQPQHF. This chain links TRBV7-8 with TRBJ1-5, with 9 nucleotides matching TRBD1. CDR1 is SGHVS, CDR2 FQNEAQ, per germline. Trimming removed 2 bases from V and 7 bases from J; junction bases left unmatched: 9. CDR3 size: 16 residues.